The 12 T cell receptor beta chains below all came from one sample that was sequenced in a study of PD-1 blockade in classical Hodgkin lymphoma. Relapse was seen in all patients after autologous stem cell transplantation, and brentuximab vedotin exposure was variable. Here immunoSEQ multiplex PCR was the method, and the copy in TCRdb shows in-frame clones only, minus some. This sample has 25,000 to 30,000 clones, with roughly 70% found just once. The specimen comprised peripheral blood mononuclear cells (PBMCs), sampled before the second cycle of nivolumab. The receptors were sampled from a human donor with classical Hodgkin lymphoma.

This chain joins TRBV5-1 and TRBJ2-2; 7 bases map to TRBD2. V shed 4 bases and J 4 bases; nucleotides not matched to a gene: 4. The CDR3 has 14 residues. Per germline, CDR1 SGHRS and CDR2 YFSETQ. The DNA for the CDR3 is TGCGCCAGCAGCCTGGGGGGGACCACCGGGGAGCTGTTTTTT. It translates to CASSLGGTTGELFF.

CDR3 residues: CASSKVASGVGIQYF. The CDR3 nucleotides are TGTGCCAGTAGTAAAGTAGCTAGCGGGGTGGGCATTCAGTACTTC. This chain connects TRBV19 to TRBJ2-4; 9 bases are shared with TRBD2. The CDR3 extends over 15 amino acids. V trimming: 4 bases; J trimming: 9 bases; junction bases outside the gene matches: 10. Germline V lookup: CDR1 LNHDA, CDR2 SQIVND (reference sequence). The complete variable domain, with remaining parts taken from reference TRBV19 and TRBJ2-4, reads DGGITQSPKYLFRKEGQNVTLSCEQNLNHDAMYWYRQDPGQGLRLIYYSQIVNDFQKGDIAEGYSVSREKKESFPLTVTSAQKNPTAFYLCASSKVASGVGIQYFGAGTRLSVL.

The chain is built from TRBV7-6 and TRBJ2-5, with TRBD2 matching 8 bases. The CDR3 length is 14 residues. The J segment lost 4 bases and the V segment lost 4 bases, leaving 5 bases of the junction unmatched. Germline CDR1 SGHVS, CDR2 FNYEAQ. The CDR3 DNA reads TGTGCCAGCAGCTCGGCCCTAGCGGGAGAGACCCAGTACTTC. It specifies CASSSALAGETQYF.

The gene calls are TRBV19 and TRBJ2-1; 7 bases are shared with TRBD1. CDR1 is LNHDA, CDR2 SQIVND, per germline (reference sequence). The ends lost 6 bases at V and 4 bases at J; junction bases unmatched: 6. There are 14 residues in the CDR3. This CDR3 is CASSRRQGYNEQFF. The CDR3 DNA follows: TGTGCCAGTAGCCGGAGACAGGGTTACAATGAGCAGTTCTTC.

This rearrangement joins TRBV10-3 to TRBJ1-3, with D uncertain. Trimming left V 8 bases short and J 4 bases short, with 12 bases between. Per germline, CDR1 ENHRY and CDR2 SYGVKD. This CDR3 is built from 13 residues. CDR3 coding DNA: TGTGCCATCCTGAACACCGCAGGAAACACCATATATTTT. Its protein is CAILNTAGNTIYF.

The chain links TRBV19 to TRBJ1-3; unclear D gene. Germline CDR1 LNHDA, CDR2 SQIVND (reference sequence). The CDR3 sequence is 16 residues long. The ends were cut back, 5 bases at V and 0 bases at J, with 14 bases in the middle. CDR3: CASSLLTGVSGNTIYF. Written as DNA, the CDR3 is TGTGCCAGTAGTCTCTTAACGGGCGTCTCTGGAAACACCATATATTTT.

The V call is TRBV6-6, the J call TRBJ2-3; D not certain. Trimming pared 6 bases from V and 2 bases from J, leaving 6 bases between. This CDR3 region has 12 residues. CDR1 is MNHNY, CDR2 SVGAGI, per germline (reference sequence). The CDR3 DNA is TGTGCCAGCAGGCGCGACACAGATACGCAGTATTTT. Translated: CASRRDTDTQYF.

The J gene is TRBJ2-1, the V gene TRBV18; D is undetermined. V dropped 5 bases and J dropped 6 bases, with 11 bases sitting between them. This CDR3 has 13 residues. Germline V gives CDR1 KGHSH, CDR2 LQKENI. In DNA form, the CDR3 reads TGTGCCAGCTCAGGCCAAAAACGCAATGAGCAGTTCTTC. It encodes CASSGQKRNEQFF. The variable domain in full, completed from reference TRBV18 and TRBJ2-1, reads NAGVMQNPRHLVRRRGQEARLRCSPMKGHSHVYWYRQLPEEGLKFMVYLQKENIIDESGMPKERFSAEFPKEGPSILRIQQVVRGDSAAYFCASSGQKRNEQFFGPGTRLTVL.

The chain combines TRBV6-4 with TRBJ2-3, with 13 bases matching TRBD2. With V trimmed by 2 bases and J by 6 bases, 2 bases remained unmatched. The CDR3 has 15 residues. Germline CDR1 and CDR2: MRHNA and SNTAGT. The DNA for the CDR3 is TGTGCCAGCAGTGACACTAGCGGGGGGGCCGATACGCAGTATTTT. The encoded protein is CASSDTSGGADTQYF.

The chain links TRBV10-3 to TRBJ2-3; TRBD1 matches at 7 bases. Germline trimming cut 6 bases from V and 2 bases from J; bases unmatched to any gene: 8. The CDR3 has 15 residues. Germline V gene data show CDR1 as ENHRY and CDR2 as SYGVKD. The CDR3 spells CAISLGDSPTDTQYF. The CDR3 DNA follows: TGTGCCATCAGCCTCGGGGACAGCCCCACAGATACGCAGTATTTT.

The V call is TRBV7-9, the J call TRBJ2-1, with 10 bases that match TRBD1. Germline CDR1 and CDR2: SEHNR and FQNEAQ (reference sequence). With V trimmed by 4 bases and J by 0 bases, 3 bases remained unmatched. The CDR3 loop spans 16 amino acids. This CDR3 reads CASSWTGGNSYNEQFF. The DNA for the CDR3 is TGTGCCAGCAGCTGGACAGGGGGAAACTCCTACAATGAGCAGTTCTTC.

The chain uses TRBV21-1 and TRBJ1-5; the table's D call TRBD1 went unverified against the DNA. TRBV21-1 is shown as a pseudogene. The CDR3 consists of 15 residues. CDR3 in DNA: TGTGCCAGCAGCAAAGCATGGCACGTCAATCAGCCCCAGCATTTT. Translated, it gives CASSKAWHVNQPQHF.